One sample yielded the 25 T cell receptor beta chains listed below, sequenced in a study of T cell changes during pregnancy in multiple sclerosis. Clones were read by immunoSEQ multiplex PCR, and TCRdb kept only the in-frame ones, dropping some. The profile shows about 46,000 clones, less than 95% of them singletons. The sequences come from CD8+ T cells from peripheral blood mononuclear cells, collected in the second trimester of pregnancy. These TCRs come from a female donor with multiple sclerosis, enrolled in a pregnancy study.

The V and J genes are TRBV10-3 and TRBJ2-2, with 15 nucleotides matching TRBD2. CDR1 and CDR2 from the germline V gene are ENHRY and SYGVKD. CDR3 length equals 18 residues. V gave up 3 bases and J gave up 7 bases; unmatched junction bases: 9. The CDR3 loop is CAISDLGLAGGAGGELFF. CDR3 sequence (DNA): TGTGCCATCAGTGACCTGGGACTAGCGGGGGGAGCCGGCGGGGAGCTGTTTTTT.

The chain is built from TRBV4-3 and TRBJ2-2; TRBD1 is a possible D gene (5 bases). The CDR3 has 15 residues. Germline CDR1 LGHNA, CDR2 YSLEER. V was cut by 2 bases and J by 4 bases, with 11 bases left in between. Here the CDR3 reads CASSQSSGFTGELFF. The CDR3 nucleotides are TGCGCCAGCAGCCAATCTTCAGGGTTCACCGGGGAGCTGTTTTTT.

The chain recombines TRBV7-3 with TRBJ2-2; 7 nucleotides agree with TRBD1. CDR1 is SGHTA, CDR2 FQGTGA, per germline. The V and J ends lost 0 bases and 6 bases, in that order; junction bases with no gene match: 4. The CDR3 has 15 residues. The CDR3 DNA follows: TGTGCCAGCAGCTTAACTCTTACAGGGGCCGGGGAGCTGTTTTTT. Protein: CASSLTLTGAGELFF.

The V and J genes are TRBV7-8 and TRBJ2-7; 7 bases match TRBD1. V lost 10 bases, J lost 2 bases, and 8 bases stayed unmatched. Germline lookup yields CDR1 SGHVS and CDR2 FQNEAQ. This CDR3 is built from 13 residues. CDR3 in DNA: TGTGCCACCCTGAGGACAGGAACCTACGAGCAGTACTTC. This translates into CATLRTGTYEQYF.

The CDR3 protein is CASITGGSDTQYF. The CDR3 region has the DNA TGTGCCAGCATTACGGGGGGGTCAGATACGCAGTATTTT. The chain links TRBV5-6 to TRBJ2-3; 8 bases line up with TRBD2. This CDR3 is built from 13 residues. Trimming took 6 bases from V and 4 from J; bases not matched to a gene: 4. Germline loops: CDR1 SGHDT, CDR2 YYEEEE.

By frequency in the sample, this clone is medium-sized. J is TRBJ2-1 and V is TRBV6-1; TRBD2 agrees at 9 bases. This CDR3 contains 15 residues. V gave up 3 bases and J gave up 8 bases; unmatched junction bases: 8. Germline CDR1 is MNHNS and CDR2 is SASEGT. The chain's CDR3 is CASSEGGGAADEQFF. The CDR3 nucleotides read TGTGCCAGCAGTGAGGGCGGGGGGGCCGCCGATGAGCAGTTCTTC.

The V call is TRBV7-2, the J call TRBJ2-1, with 12 bases that match TRBD2. The CDR3 is made up of 16 amino acids. Trimming took 1 base from V and 5 from J; bases not matched to a gene: 3. From germline, CDR1 is SGHTA and CDR2 FQGNSA. This CDR3 reads CASSLVLAGGNNEQFF. DNA for the CDR3: TGTGCCAGCAGCTTAGTACTAGCGGGGGGAAACAATGAGCAGTTCTTC.

The chain is built from TRBV9 and TRBJ1-2, with a possible D match to TRBD1 (6 bases). The CDR3 is made up of 16 amino acids. Trimming shortened V by 3 bases and J by 2 bases, and 17 bases separated the two germline ends. Germline V gives CDR1 SGDLS, CDR2 YYNGEE. The DNA of the CDR3 is TGTGCCAGCAGCGCTGACACAGGGATGTCGAACTATGGCTACACCTTC. Protein sequence: CASSADTGMSNYGYTF.

This chain links TRBV11-2 with TRBJ1-6; D is unresolved. The CDR3 totals 13 residues. With 4 bases removed from V and 5 bases from J, the gap between germline ends came to 6 bases. CDR1 and CDR2 from the germline V gene are SGHAT and FQNNGV. CDR3 protein: CASSYPNNSPLHF. The CDR3 DNA follows: TGTGCCAGCAGCTACCCTAATAATTCACCCCTCCACTTT.

The chain has TRBV13 and TRBJ1-5, with no clear D. The length of the CDR3 is 13 residues. V dropped 3 bases and J dropped 11 bases, with 14 bases sitting between them. Germline CDR1 is PRHDT and CDR2 is FYEKMQ (reference sequence). The CDR3 region has the DNA TGTGCCAGCAGCTTCGGAGACCGCCGAGCCCAGCATTTT. Its protein product is CASSFGDRRAQHF.

The rearrangement links TRBV6-4 to TRBJ2-3, with TRBD2 matching over 13 bases. The germline V gene has CDR1 MRHNA and CDR2 SNTAGT. This CDR3 spans 17 amino acids. J lost 3 bases, V lost 0 bases, and 3 bases had no gene match. Written as DNA, the CDR3 is TGTGCCAGCAGTGACTCTGCGACTAGCGGGGGGACAGATACGCAGTATTTT. Its translation is CASSDSATSGGTDTQYF.

The chain recombines TRBV23-1 with TRBJ2-7; maybe TRBD1 (5 bases). TRBV23-1 is an ORF for which the function is uncertain. Trimming removed 4 bases at V and 1 base at J, with 17 bases between. The CDR3 sequence is 16 residues long. The CDR3 region is CASSPQSQGDSYEQYF. The CDR3 DNA is TGCGCCAGCAGTCCCCAGAGCCAGGGTGATTCCTACGAGCAGTACTTC.

This chain links TRBV7-2 with TRBJ2-1, with D possibly matching TRBD2 (5 bases). Trimming shortened V by 5 bases and J by 12 bases, and 11 bases separated the two germline ends. There are 11 residues in the CDR3. In germline, CDR1 is SGHTA, CDR2 FQGNSA. This CDR3 is CASSIDYRQFF. The CDR3 DNA reads as TGTGCCAGCAGCATTGACTATCGGCAGTTCTTC.

This sequence joins TRBV27 and TRBJ2-7, with unresolved D. In germline, CDR1 is MNHEY, CDR2 SMNVEV (reference sequence). The CDR3 runs to 16 residues. Between the trimmed V and J ends, which lost 6 bases and 2 bases, there was a span of 20 bases. The CDR3 here is CASSLSGVPAPYEQYF. The CDR3 DNA is TGTGCCAGCAGCCTATCCGGAGTCCCGGCGCCCTACGAGCAGTACTTC.

V gene TRBV2 combines with J gene TRBJ2-5; D is perhaps TRBD2 (7 bases). Germline values: CDR1 SNHLY, CDR2 FYNNEI. The CDR3 runs 16 residues. V was shortened by 2 bases and J by 1 base, with 14 bases between the two germline ends. CDR3 sequence reads: CASSESWRGPQETQYF. CDR3 bases: TGTGCCAGCAGTGAAAGTTGGCGGGGGCCCCAAGAGACCCAGTACTTC.

Regarding this clone: Other DNA sequences from this sample encode an identical CDR3 as well. This chain uses TRBV6-1 with TRBJ2-5, with 9 bases fitting TRBD2. The CDR3 runs 15 residues. Trimming removed 2 bases from V and 5 bases from J; junction bases left unmatched: 6. CDR1 is MNHNS, CDR2 SASEGT, per germline. CDR3 DNA sequence: TGTGCCAGCAGTGAATCCAGCGGGGGGCCGGAGACCCAGTACTTC. Translation: CASSESSGGPETQYF.

CDR3 sequence reads: CASSLGGGETQYF. The DNA for the CDR3 is TGTGCCAGCAGCTTGGGGGGGGGAGAGACCCAGTACTTC. V and J are TRBV11-2 and TRBJ2-5, with TRBD2 matching over 7 bases. Germline CDR1 SGHAT, CDR2 FQNNGV. The CDR3 totals 13 residues. Unmatched junction bases numbered 2, after V lost 3 bases and J lost 4 bases.

The chain combines TRBV7-9 with TRBJ2-3; 11 nucleotides agree with TRBD2. This CDR3 is built from 17 residues. J gave up 4 bases and V 5 bases, and 11 bases lay outside the gene matches. Germline CDR1 and CDR2: SEHNR and FQNEAQ (reference sequence). In DNA form, the CDR3 reads TGTGCCAGCAGCCCCCAACTAGCGGGGGACCGCTCAGATACGCAGTATTTT. Its protein product is CASSPQLAGDRSDTQYF.

This clone came up a few times. This chain joins TRBV30 and TRBJ1-1; 10 bases agree with TRBD1. J lost 4 bases, V lost 8 bases, and 4 bases had no gene match. The germline V gene has CDR1 GTSNPN and CDR2 SVGIG (reference sequence). This CDR3 contains 12 residues. CDR3 nucleotides: TGTGCCCAGGGACAGGGGATCACTGAAGCTTTCTTT. As protein: CAQGQGITEAFF.

This rearrangement joins TRBV4-2 to TRBJ1-2, with TRBD1 as a possible D gene (5 bases). The CDR3 runs to 15 residues. The V end lost 8 bases, the J end lost 7 bases, and 23 bases lay between the germline ends. Germline CDR1 reads LGHNA; CDR2 reads YNFKEQ. CDR3 amino acids: CASSKPPGGGGGYTF. The CDR3 nucleotides are TGTGCCAGCTCGAAACCTCCGGGCGGCGGGGGTGGCTACACCTTC.

The chain has TRBV30 and TRBJ1-6; 7 nucleotides line up with TRBD1. This CDR3 has 15 amino acids. CDR1 GTSNPN and CDR2 SVGIG come from the germline V gene (reference sequence). The V gene end was trimmed by 3 bases and the J gene end by 6 bases; junction bases not matched to a gene: 8. The CDR3 loop reads CAWRMTGFGNSPLHF. The CDR3 DNA reads TGTGCCTGGAGGATGACAGGGTTTGGTAATTCACCCCTCCACTTT.

The V call is TRBV10-3, the J call TRBJ1-1; D unresolved. Germline assignment: CDR1 ENHRY and CDR2 SYGVKD. The CDR3 spans 15 residues. Trimming removed 6 bases from V and 0 bases from J, with 14 bases in between. In DNA, the CDR3 is TGTGCCATCAGGGGTAGTGGGCAGATGAACACTGAAGCTTTCTTT. Translation gives CAIRGSGQMNTEAFF.

The CDR3 is CASSPRQGSYEQYF. As DNA, the CDR3 is TGCGCCAGCAGCCCCCGACAGGGCTCCTACGAGCAGTACTTC. The chain has TRBV4-1 and TRBJ2-7, with 7 bases matching TRBD1. The ends lost 4 bases at V and 0 bases at J; junction bases unmatched: 3. This CDR3 has 14 amino acids. Germline V lookup: CDR1 MGHRA, CDR2 YSYEKL.

The V gene is TRBV19, the J gene TRBJ2-1; 12 bases are shared with TRBD2. J gave up 2 bases and V 11 bases, and 1 base lay outside the gene matches. The CDR3 sequence is 13 residues long. Germline V gives CDR1 LNHDA, CDR2 SQIVND (reference sequence). CDR3 loop: CASSGGAYNEQFF. CDR3 sequence (DNA): TGTGCCTCTAGCGGGGGGGCCTACAATGAGCAGTTCTTC.

In nucleotides, the CDR3 is TGTGCCAGCAGCTCCCTACTGGACAGGGGGCGCTCCGAGCAGTACTTC. This translates into CASSSLLDRGRSEQYF. J is TRBJ2-7 and V is TRBV7-6; 11 positions match TRBD1. This CDR3 has 16 residues. The V and J ends lost 4 bases and 6 bases, in that order; junction bases with no gene match: 11. Germline CDR1 SGHVS, CDR2 FNYEAQ.